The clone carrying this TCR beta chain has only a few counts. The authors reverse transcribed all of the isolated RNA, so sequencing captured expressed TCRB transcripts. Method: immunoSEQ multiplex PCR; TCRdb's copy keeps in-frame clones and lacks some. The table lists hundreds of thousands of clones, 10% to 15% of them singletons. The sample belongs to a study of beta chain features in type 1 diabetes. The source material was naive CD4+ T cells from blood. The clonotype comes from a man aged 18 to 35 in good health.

DNA for the CDR3: TGTGCCAGTAGACAGGGGACCGAGACCCAGTACTTC. Its translation is CASRQGTETQYF. This chain connects TRBV19 to TRBJ2-5; 7 nucleotides align to TRBD1. Unmatched junction bases numbered 3, after V lost 6 bases and J lost 5 bases. This CDR3 is 12 amino acids long. The germline CDR1 and CDR2 sequences are LNHDA and SQIVND (reference sequence).